The 23 T cell receptor beta chains listed next were all sequenced from one sample in a study of blood T cell repertoires in COVID-19. Clones were sequenced by immunoSEQ multiplex PCR, and TCRdb holds only the in-frame ones, with some missing. This table has tens of thousands of clones, 90% appearing once. Sequencing used peripheral blood. The source of these receptors is a man between 65 and 79 years old with acute or convalescent COVID-19.

The rearrangement links TRBV6-5 to TRBJ1-1, with 10 bases matching TRBD1. Germline V gene lookup returns CDR1 MNHEY and CDR2 SVGAGI. This CDR3 region has 15 residues. The V segment lost 6 bases and the J segment 6 bases; nucleotides outside the gene matches: 10. DNA of the CDR3: TGTGCCAGCAGCTCTGACAGGGGGCGAAGCCCTGAAGCTTTCTTT. Its protein product is CASSSDRGRSPEAFF.

J is TRBJ2-2 and V is TRBV28; possibly TRBD2 for D (6 bases). Germline-derived CDR1 and CDR2 are MDHEN and SYDVKM. This CDR3 is built from 15 residues. V was clipped by 4 bases and J by 5 bases, with 14 bases between them. The CDR3: CASSSPGVKTGELFF. CDR3 DNA: TGTGCCAGCAGTTCTCCGGGAGTTAAAACCGGGGAGCTGTTTTTT.

Remarks on this clone: An end of the junction does not agree with germline; a read error may underlie this. The chain is built from TRBV27 and TRBJ1-1, with D perhaps TRBD1 (5 bases). Germline CDR1 is MNHEY and CDR2 is SMNVEV (reference sequence). The CDR3 has 13 amino acids. CDR3 nucleotide sequence: TGTGCCAGCAGTTTCGGGGGGAACAATGAAGCTTTCTTT. It specifies CASSFGGNNEAFF.

This clone showed up just a few times. The chain has TRBV2 and TRBJ1-5; 8 bases line up with TRBD1. Per the germline V gene, CDR1 is SNHLY and CDR2 is FYNNEI. This CDR3 is built from 14 residues. Trimming cost V 6 bases and J 4 bases; bases outside gene matches: 5. The CDR3 coding sequence is TGTGCCAGCAGACCTAGGACAGGGAATCAGCCCCAGCATTTT. This gives the protein CASRPRTGNQPQHF.

The V call is TRBV19, the J call TRBJ2-1, with 7 bases matching TRBD1. J gave up 6 bases and V 6 bases, and 5 bases lay outside the gene matches. CDR1 is LNHDA and CDR2 is SQIVND in the germline V gene (reference sequence). The CDR3 runs to 13 residues. CDR3 coding DNA: TGTGCCAGTAGACGACAGGGAACCAATGAGCAGTTCTTC. Translated, it gives CASRRQGTNEQFF.

This chain joins TRBV5-6 and TRBJ1-6, with 7 bases lining up with TRBD1. This CDR3 comprises 17 residues. J was trimmed by 3 bases and V by 4 bases; bases with no gene match: 10. CDR1 is SGHDT and CDR2 is YYEEEE in the germline V gene. CDR3 amino acids: CASSRLWDSVYNSPLHF. CDR3 DNA sequence: TGTGCCAGCAGCCGGCTATGGGACAGCGTCTATAATTCACCCCTCCACTTT.

The CDR3 DNA reads as TGTGCCTGGGATGCGGGTCGGGGGACCCAGTACTTC. It is translated as CAWDAGRGTQYF. J is TRBJ2-5 and V is TRBV30; possibly TRBD2 for D (5 bases). The V gene lost 5 bases and the J gene lost 7 bases, with 14 bases spanning the gap. In germline, CDR1 is GTSNPN, CDR2 SVGIG (reference sequence). The length of the CDR3 is 12 residues.

The sample holds a few counts of this clone. This chain connects TRBV19 to TRBJ1-3; TRBD1 matches at 7 bases. This CDR3 has 15 residues. Germline CDR1 and CDR2: LNHDA and SQIVND (reference sequence). The V and J ends lost 6 bases and 2 bases, in that order; junction bases with no gene match: 7. The CDR3 nucleotides read TGTGCCAGTAGCCCCAGGGGGATGGCTGGAAACACCATATATTTT. Translated: CASSPRGMAGNTIYF. Drawing the rest from reference TRBV19 and TRBJ1-3, the complete variable domain is DGGITQSPKYLFRKEGQNVTLSCEQNLNHDAMYWYRQDPGQGLRLIYYSQIVNDFQKGDIAEGYSVSREKKESFPLTVTSAQKNPTAFYLCASSPRGMAGNTIYFGEGSWLTVV.

This sequence joins TRBV30 and TRBJ2-7; D is ambiguous. Between the trimmed V and J ends, which lost 3 bases and 5 bases, there was a span of 11 bases. The CDR3 covers 12 residues. From germline, CDR1 is GTSNPN and CDR2 SVGIG (reference sequence). DNA for the CDR3: TGTGCCTGGAGCCCCGGAGTCAACGAGCAGTACTTC. Protein sequence: CAWSPGVNEQYF.

The genes are TRBV9 and TRBJ2-1, with a possible D match to TRBD2 (5 bases). V gave up 2 bases and J gave up 6 bases, with 15 bases separating them. The germline gives CDR1 SGDLS, CDR2 YYNGEE. This CDR3 spans 15 amino acids. Here the CDR3 reads CASSVRDSRGNEQFF. The CDR3 DNA reads TGTGCCAGCAGCGTGCGTGACTCCCGGGGCAATGAGCAGTTCTTC.

This clone has more than one count but fewer than ten. The chain recombines TRBV6-6 with TRBJ2-7, with 13 nucleotides matching TRBD2. Looked up from germline, CDR1 is MNHNY and CDR2 is SVGAGI (reference sequence). The CDR3 extends over 18 amino acids. V lost 6 bases to trimming and J lost 0 bases; unmatched junction nucleotides: 11. This CDR3 is CASSRGLAGDTSSYEQYF. DNA for the CDR3: TGTGCCAGCAGCCGAGGACTAGCGGGGGATACGAGCTCCTACGAGCAGTACTTC.

This chain joins TRBV4-3 and TRBJ2-7; the match to TRBD1 covers 8 bases. The CDR3 is made up of 15 amino acids. Germline V CDR1 and CDR2: LGHNA, YSLEER. After removal of 1 base from V and 3 bases from J, the junction contained 5 bases not matched to a gene. The CDR3 sequence: CASSQARQGYYEQYF. DNA of the CDR3: TGCGCCAGCAGCCAAGCTCGACAGGGGTACTACGAGCAGTACTTC.

V and J are TRBV29-1 and TRBJ1-1, with TRBD1 matching over 8 bases. Trimming cost V 5 bases and J 6 bases; bases outside gene matches: 5. The length of the CDR3 is 12 residues. CDR1 SQVTM and CDR2 ANQGSEA come from the germline V gene. CDR3 sequence reads: CSVKQGGAEAFF. DNA of the CDR3: TGCAGCGTTAAACAGGGGGGCGCTGAAGCTTTCTTT.

The V call is TRBV11-2, the J call TRBJ2-7; tentatively, D is TRBD1 (5 bases). CDR3 size: 12 residues. Germline assignment: CDR1 SGHAT and CDR2 FQNNGV. V lost 5 bases and J 3 bases, leaving 8 bases between the germline ends. In nucleotides, the CDR3 is TGTGCCAGCAGCCAAGGGGTCTACGAGCAGTACTTC. Protein: CASSQGVYEQYF.

The V call is TRBV6-5, the J call TRBJ2-7, with 7 bases matching TRBD1. This CDR3 is 13 amino acids long. The germline CDR1 and CDR2 sequences are MNHEY and SVGAGI. Trimming at V came to 6 bases and at J to 6 bases, leaving 8 bases not matched to a gene. For the CDR3, the DNA is TGTGCCAGCAGCCGCGACAGGGACGTCGAGCAGTACTTC. It is translated as CASSRDRDVEQYF.

The chain has TRBV7-2 and TRBJ2-2; D might be TRBD1 (5 bases). Germline-derived CDR1 and CDR2 are SGHTA and FQGNSA. CDR3 length: 14 residues. The ends were cut back, 5 bases at V and 6 bases at J, with 13 bases in the middle. CDR3 nucleotide sequence: TGTGCCAGCAGCATTGGGGCAAATCCCGGGGAGCTGTTTTTT. It specifies CASSIGANPGELFF.

This rearrangement joins TRBV28 to TRBJ1-2, with 8 nucleotides matching TRBD1. CDR1 and CDR2 from the germline V gene are MDHEN and SYDVKM. CDR3 length equals 15 residues. With 5 bases clipped from V and 2 bases from J, the junction kept 7 bases outside the gene matches. The CDR3 sequence: CASSRPGQANYGYTF. CDR3 DNA: TGTGCCAGCAGTCGTCCGGGACAGGCAAACTATGGCTACACCTTC.

This chain joins TRBV19 and TRBJ1-1, with 7 bases aligning to TRBD1. V trimming: 5 bases; J trimming: 7 bases; junction bases outside the gene matches: 10. This CDR3 contains 14 residues. CDR1 is LNHDA and CDR2 is SQIVND in the germline V gene (reference sequence). DNA for the CDR3: TGTGCCAGTAGTCCCTCGAGGACAGGAATTGAAGCTTTCTTT. Its protein is CASSPSRTGIEAFF.

The chain has TRBV4-3 and TRBJ2-1; 10 positions agree with TRBD1. Looked up from germline, CDR1 is LGHNA and CDR2 is YSLEER. The V gene end was trimmed by 2 bases and the J gene end by 7 bases; junction bases not matched to a gene: 11. The CDR3 spans 17 residues. CDR3 DNA: TGCGCCAGCAGCCAAAGCGTCCTCGGACAGGGGGGGAATGAGCAGTTCTTC. Its protein product is CASSQSVLGQGGNEQFF.

The chain couples TRBV7-8 to TRBJ2-1; TRBD2 matches 8 bases. Germline CDR1 is SGHVS and CDR2 is FQNEAQ. After removal of 7 bases from V and 4 bases from J, the junction contained 12 bases not matched to a gene. This CDR3 is built from 16 residues. CDR3 in DNA: TGTGCCAGCATCCTCTCCGGGGGGGTGGTATACAATGAGCAGTTCTTC. Translation: CASILSGGVVYNEQFF.

This chain connects TRBV9 to TRBJ1-2; 7 nucleotides agree with TRBD1. Trimming cost V 2 bases and J 4 bases; bases outside gene matches: 5. Germline V CDR1 and CDR2: SGDLS, YYNGEE. The CDR3 is 14 residues long. The CDR3 sequence: CASSVGGGSYGYTF. The CDR3 region has the DNA TGTGCCAGCAGCGTTGGAGGGGGCAGCTATGGCTACACCTTC.

This clone appeared a single time. The chain uses TRBV6-5 and TRBJ1-5; possible D gene TRBD1, 6 bases. CDR1 and CDR2 from the germline V gene are MNHEY and SVGAGI. The V gene lost 6 bases and the J gene lost 3 bases, with 15 bases spanning the gap. This CDR3 region has 15 residues. The CDR3 coding sequence is TGTGCCAGCAGCCGGACAGTCGTGATCAATCAGCCCCAGCATTTT. Protein product: CASSRTVVINQPQHF.

The gene calls are TRBV5-1 and TRBJ2-1; a weak D match, TRBD2 (5 bases). The CDR3 has 18 amino acids. CDR1 is SGHRS, CDR2 YFSETQ, per germline. Between the trimmed V and J ends, which lost 0 bases and 2 bases, there was a span of 18 bases. The CDR3 is CASSLAPLGAKTYNEQFF. The CDR3 nucleotides read TGCGCCAGCAGCTTGGCCCCATTGGGAGCGAAAACCTACAATGAGCAGTTCTTC. Combining the CDR3 with reference TRBV5-1 and TRBJ2-1 gives the whole variable domain KAGVTQTPRYLIKTRGQQVTLSCSPISGHRSVSWYQQTPGQGLQFLFEYFSETQRNKGNFPGRFSGRQFSNSRSEMNVSTLELGDSALYLCASSLAPLGAKTYNEQFFGPGTRLTVL.